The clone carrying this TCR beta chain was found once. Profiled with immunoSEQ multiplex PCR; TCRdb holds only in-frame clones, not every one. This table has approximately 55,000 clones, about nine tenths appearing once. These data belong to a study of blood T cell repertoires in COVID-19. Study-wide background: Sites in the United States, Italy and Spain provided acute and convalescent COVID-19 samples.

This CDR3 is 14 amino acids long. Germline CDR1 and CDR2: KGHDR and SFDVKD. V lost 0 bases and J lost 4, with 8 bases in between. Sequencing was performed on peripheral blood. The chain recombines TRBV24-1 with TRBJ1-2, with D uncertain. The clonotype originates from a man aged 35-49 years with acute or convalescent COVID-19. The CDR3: CATSDLDGSYGYTF. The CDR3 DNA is TGTGCCACCAGTGATTTGGACGGGAGCTATGGCTACACCTTC.